What follows are 31 T cell receptor beta chains derived from one specimen sequenced in a study of T-cell memory formation after mild COVID-19. TCRdb called the 5' RACE reads again in MiXCR, with one record for every CDR3 protein. The data show approximately 350,000 distinct CDR3 sequences, around 13% seen once. The sequencing sample was made of PBMCs or a T cell subset sorted from them (not recorded which). The source is a man aged 18 to 35 who had mild COVID-19 (a few samples of this study predate the infection). Cell type and time point are not known.

A few counts support this clonotype. This chain joins TRBV14 and TRBJ2-7; D remains ambiguous. The CDR3 length is 9 residues. V was pared by 8 bases and J by 4 bases, with 3 bases between. Per germline, CDR1 SGHDN and CDR2 FVKESK. In nucleotides, the CDR3 is TGTGCCAGCCCTTACGAGCAGTACTTC. It yields the protein CASPYEQYF.

The rearrangement links TRBV10-3 to TRBJ1-1; D possibly corresponds to TRBD1 (6 bases). Germline CDR1 is ENHRY and CDR2 is SYGVKD. Trimming left V 6 bases short and J 4 bases short, with 9 bases between. The CDR3 contains 12 residues. This CDR3 reads CAISIRGTEAFF. CDR3 DNA sequence: TGTGCCATCAGCATCAGGGGCACTGAAGCTTTCTTT.

This clonotype was detected only a few times. The genes are TRBV9 and TRBJ2-1, with TRBD1 as a possible D gene (6 bases). There are 17 residues in the CDR3. V was cut by 2 bases and J by 4 bases, with 19 bases left in between. The germline V gene has CDR1 SGDLS and CDR2 YYNGEE. The CDR3: CASSVIDGQLPYNEQFF. Here the CDR3 DNA reads TGTGCCAGCAGCGTCATAGATGGACAGCTCCCTTACAATGAGCAGTTCTTC.

The chain employs TRBV20-1 and TRBJ2-2; no firm D call. V gave up 4 bases and J gave up 4 bases, with 10 bases separating them. Germline V CDR1 and CDR2: DFQATT, SNEGSKA (reference sequence). The CDR3 is 13 amino acids. This CDR3 reads CSAKTRGTGELFF. Here the CDR3 DNA reads TGCAGTGCTAAGACCCGAGGCACCGGGGAGCTGTTTTTT.

J is TRBJ1-1 and V is TRBV12-3 or TRBV12-4; perhaps TRBD1 as D (5 bases). The CDR3 has 16 residues. Trimming pared 6 bases from V and 1 base from J, leaving 18 bases between. CDR3 protein: CASRDRDGVRNTEAFF. CDR3 DNA: TGTGCCAGCAGGGACCGGGACGGGGTTCGGAACACTGAAGCTTTCTTT.

The count of this clonotype is one. The chain couples TRBV20-1 to TRBJ2-3, with no clear D. The CDR3 runs to 10 residues. V gave up 6 bases and J gave up 6 bases, with 7 bases separating them. Germline CDR1 is DFQATT and CDR2 is SNEGSKA (reference sequence). CDR3 sequence reads: CSAFWDTQYF. DNA of the CDR3: TGCAGTGCCTTTTGGGATACGCAGTATTTT.

The sample holds a few counts of this clonotype. The chain uses TRBV7-2 and TRBJ1-4; D is undetermined. The V gene's germline CDR1 is SGHTA and CDR2 FQGNSA. CDR3 length equals 16 residues. With 1 base removed from V and 0 bases from J, the gap between germline ends came to 9 bases. CDR3 sequence: CASSLDRAATNEKLFF. CDR3 nucleotide sequence: TGTGCCAGCAGCTTAGATCGGGCAGCAACTAATGAAAAACTGTTTTTT.

This clonotype appeared a few times. CDR3 sequence: CASSLAGGPQETQYF. CDR3 DNA sequence: TGCGCCAGCAGCTTAGCCGGGGGGCCCCAAGAGACCCAGTACTTC. V is TRBV5-1 and J is TRBJ2-5; maybe TRBD2 (7 bases). The CDR3 is 15 residues long. Trimming pared 2 bases from V and 1 base from J, leaving 12 bases between. In germline, CDR1 is SGHRS, CDR2 YFSETQ.

This clonotype was seen more than once but under ten times. The gene calls are TRBV20-1 and TRBJ2-2; D might be TRBD1 or TRBD2, each matching 5 bases. V dropped 1 base and J dropped 4 bases, with 10 bases sitting between them. Germline loops: CDR1 DFQATT, CDR2 SNEGSKA (reference sequence). CDR3 length: 14 amino acids. Here the CDR3 reads CSARGDQGTGELFF. In DNA form, the CDR3 reads TGCAGTGCTAGAGGGGACCAAGGCACCGGGGAGCTGTTTTTT.

The chain links TRBV6-5 to TRBJ2-4, with 9 bases fitting TRBD1. The CDR3 consists of 15 residues. V dropped 5 bases and J dropped 0; count of bases not matched to a gene: 2. The germline CDR1 and CDR2 sequences are MNHEY and SVGAGI. The CDR3 here is CASSKGQGAKNIQYF. CDR3 bases: TGTGCCAGCAGTAAGGGACAGGGAGCCAAAAACATTCAGTACTTC.

The chain joins TRBV9 to TRBJ2-1, with 14 bases identical to TRBD2. Germline CDR1 and CDR2: SGDLS and YYNGEE. Trimming took 8 bases from V and 10 from J; bases not matched to a gene: 11. The CDR3 runs to 15 residues. The CDR3 coding sequence is TGTGCCAGTTCAACCGGGACTAGCGGGAGAGGGGAGCAGTTCTTC. The encoded protein is CASSTGTSGRGEQFF.

This clonotype came up many times. V and J are TRBV6-4 and TRBJ2-7; D ambiguous. Germline V gene sequence: CDR1 MRHNA, CDR2 SNTAGT. V lost 5 bases to trimming and J lost 0 bases, with 11 bases between them. The CDR3 sequence is 14 residues long. CDR3: CASSPAPFSYEQYF. CDR3 DNA sequence: TGTGCCAGCAGTCCAGCTCCCTTCTCCTACGAGCAGTACTTC.

This clonotype was counted only a few times. V and J are TRBV6-1 and TRBJ1-3; D remains unclear. Trimming took off 3 bases at V and 0 bases at J, with 12 bases between the two ends. Germline CDR1 is MNHNS and CDR2 is SASEGT. The CDR3 runs 16 residues. The DNA of the CDR3 is TGTGCCAGCAGTGATCTGGGAAATTACTCTGGAAACACCATATATTTT. It translates to CASSDLGNYSGNTIYF.

This sequence joins TRBV7-6 and TRBJ2-2, with 11 bases aligning to TRBD2. Germline V gene sequence: CDR1 SGHVS, CDR2 FNYEAQ. CDR3 size: 15 residues. V shed 5 bases and J 7 bases; nucleotides not matched to a gene: 6. The CDR3: CASSISGGAIGELFF. The CDR3 DNA follows: TGTGCCAGCAGCATTAGCGGGGGGGCCATCGGGGAGCTGTTTTTT.

J is TRBJ2-3 and V is TRBV6-5, with 9 bases that match TRBD1. Germline values: CDR1 MNHEY, CDR2 SVGAGI. Trimming cost V 6 bases and J 6 bases; bases outside gene matches: 7. The CDR3 runs 14 residues. This chain's CDR3 is CASRGTGSGDTQYF. The CDR3 nucleotides read TGTGCCAGCAGAGGGACAGGGAGTGGGGATACGCAGTATTTT.

There are a few counts of this clonotype. The CDR3 DNA sequence: TGTGCCAGCAGCTCGTCAAACACCATATATTTT. Protein product: CASSSSNTIYF. The rearrangement links TRBV7-2 to TRBJ1-3, with D uncertain. V was shortened by 4 bases and J by 6 bases, with 4 bases between the two germline ends. The CDR3 is 11 residues long. The V gene's germline CDR1 is SGHTA and CDR2 FQGNSA.

The V call is TRBV6-5, the J call TRBJ1-2; tentative D call: TRBD1 (5 bases). This CDR3 region has 13 residues. Germline-derived CDR1 and CDR2 are MNHEY and SVGAGI. Between the trimmed V and J ends, which lost 2 bases and 8 bases, there was a span of 12 bases. CDR3 sequence: CASSYIQGGGYTF. The CDR3 region has the DNA TGTGCCAGCAGTTACATTCAGGGCGGAGGCTACACCTTC.

This clonotype was picked up many times. The CDR3 here is CASRGDRVIGAPLHF. The CDR3 bases are TGTGCCAGCAGGGGCGACAGGGTCATCGGAGCACCCCTCCACTTT. The chain employs TRBV6-6 and TRBJ1-6; 7 bases are a match to TRBD1. The CDR3 is made up of 15 amino acids. Trimming cost V 6 bases and J 11 bases; bases outside gene matches: 13. Per germline, CDR1 MNHNY and CDR2 SVGAGI (reference sequence).

The V gene is TRBV6-2 or TRBV6-3, the J gene TRBJ2-1, with 10 bases fitting TRBD2. V lost 4 bases to trimming and J lost 8 bases; unmatched junction nucleotides: 5. There are 14 residues in the CDR3. Germline loops: CDR1 MNHEY, CDR2 SVGEGT. CDR3 nucleotide sequence: TGTGCCAGCAGTTTTAGCGGGGGGAACCATGAGCAGTTCTTC. It yields the protein CASSFSGGNHEQFF.

The chain links TRBV4-1 to TRBJ1-1, with a possible D match to TRBD1 (5 bases). This CDR3 has 15 amino acids. CDR1 and CDR2 from the germline V gene are MGHRA and YSYEKL. V was shortened by 3 bases and J by 5 bases, with 16 bases between the two germline ends. CDR3 DNA sequence: TGCGCCAGCAGCCATGCGCAGTTAGGGGCAACTGAAGCTTTCTTT. Its translation is CASSHAQLGATEAFF.

The chain links TRBV7-2 to TRBJ2-4; 8 bases fit TRBD1. The ends lost 5 bases at V and 6 bases at J; junction bases unmatched: 6. This CDR3 comprises 14 residues. Per germline, CDR1 SGHTA and CDR2 FQGNSA. CDR3 in amino acids: CASSPQGAGNIQYF. CDR3 coding DNA: TGTGCCAGCAGCCCCCAGGGGGCGGGAAACATTCAGTACTTC.

The chain is built from TRBV20-1 and TRBJ1-1; TRBD1 is a possible D gene (5 bases). The ends were cut back, 1 base at V and 5 bases at J, with 11 bases in the middle. CDR1 is DFQATT, CDR2 SNEGSKA, per germline (reference sequence). The length of the CDR3 is 13 residues. CDR3 amino acids: CSARGVWGTEAFF. As DNA, the CDR3 is TGCAGTGCTAGAGGCGTCTGGGGGACTGAAGCTTTCTTT.

This clonotype was recorded a few times. At one end, the junction sequence differs from germline, possibly due to a read error. The chain joins TRBV7-7 to TRBJ1-1, with D hard to call. The CDR3 length is 13 residues. The germline CDR1 and CDR2 sequences are SSHAT and FNYEAQ (reference sequence). The CDR3 bases are TGTGCTAGCAGCTTTAAGCCGAACACTGAAGCTTTCTTT. Its translation is CASSFKPNTEAFF.

This clonotype was seen a handful of times. In DNA form, the CDR3 reads TGTGCCAGCAGCTCCGTCAGCGCTGTCTATGGCTACACCTTC. This translates into CASSSVSAVYGYTF. The genes are TRBV7-2 and TRBJ1-2; D is undetermined. CDR3 size: 14 residues. V lost 4 bases to trimming and J lost 4 bases, with 13 bases between them. Germline V lookup: CDR1 SGHTA, CDR2 FQGNSA. The variable domain in full, completed from reference TRBV7-2 and TRBJ1-2, reads GAGVSQSPSNKVTEKGKDVELRCDPISGHTALYWYRQSLGQGLEFLIYFQGNSAPDKSGLPSDRFSAERTGGSVSTLTIQRTQQEDSAVYLCASSSVSAVYGYTFGSGTRLTVV.

This clonotype showed up many times. This chain links TRBV5-1 with TRBJ2-3; D is unresolved. The CDR3 sequence is 13 residues long. Trimming took off 1 base at V and 4 bases at J, with 7 bases between the two ends. Looked up from germline, CDR1 is SGHRS and CDR2 is YFSETQ. CDR3 protein: CASSLTGPDTQYF. CDR3 DNA: TGCGCCAGCAGCTTGACGGGTCCAGATACGCAGTATTTT. The full variable domain, with the rest looked up from reference TRBV5-1 and TRBJ2-3, is KAGVTQTPRYLIKTRGQQVTLSCSPISGHRSVSWYQQTPGQGLQFLFEYFSETQRNKGNFPGRFSGRQFSNSRSEMNVSTLELGDSALYLCASSLTGPDTQYFGPGTRLTVL.

The V and J genes are TRBV9 and TRBJ2-5; D is ambiguous. The CDR3 runs 13 residues. V was trimmed by 3 bases and J by 0 bases, leaving 6 bases between them. CDR1 and CDR2 from the germline V gene are SGDLS and YYNGEE. The CDR3 region has the DNA TGTGCCAGCAGCGGACGCAACCAAGAGACCCAGTACTTC. The encoded protein is CASSGRNQETQYF.

This clonotype came up a few times. The chain recombines TRBV12-5 with TRBJ2-1; 7 bases are a match to TRBD2. Germline V gives CDR1 LGHNT, CDR2 FRNRAP. CDR3 length: 14 amino acids. The trim removed 6 bases at V and 5 bases at J, leaving 7 bases unmatched. CDR3 sequence (DNA): TGTGCTAGTGGCACAGCGGGGAACCACAATGAGCAGTTCTTC. This gives the protein CASGTAGNHNEQFF. The variable domain in full, with the rest retrieved from reference TRBV12-5 and TRBJ2-1, is DARVTQTPRHKVTEMGQEVTMRCQPILGHNTVFWYRQTMMQGLELLAYFRNRAPLDDSGMPKDRFSAEMPDATLATLKIQPSEPRDSAVYFCASGTAGNHNEQFFGPGTRLTVL.

The chain recombines TRBV6-5 with TRBJ1-4, with a possible D match to TRBD1 (6 bases). Germline CDR1 is MNHEY and CDR2 is SVGAGI. CDR3 length equals 14 residues. V was shortened by 3 bases and J by 8 bases, with 13 bases between the two germline ends. The CDR3 sequence is CASSYLQGKEKLFF. The CDR3 nucleotides are TGTGCCAGCAGTTATCTACAGGGAAAGGAAAAACTGTTTTTT.

V and J are TRBV9 and TRBJ2-5; 9 nucleotides align to TRBD2. The trim removed 3 bases at V and 3 bases at J, leaving 3 bases unmatched. The CDR3 length is 14 residues. Germline loops: CDR1 SGDLS, CDR2 YYNGEE. CDR3 protein: CASSAGTSKETQYF. CDR3 nucleotide sequence: TGTGCCAGCAGCGCGGGGACTAGCAAAGAGACCCAGTACTTC.

Ten or more counts support this clonotype. J is TRBJ2-5 and V is TRBV7-6; D gene uncertain. CDR1 and CDR2 from the germline V gene are SGHVS and FNYEAQ. The CDR3 has 13 residues. V lost 2 bases, J lost 2 bases, and 6 bases lay in between. The CDR3 DNA reads TGTGCCAGCAGCTTATGGGGACAAGAGACCCAGTACTTC. Encoded protein: CASSLWGQETQYF. Variable domain in full (rest from reference TRBV7-6 and TRBJ2-5): GAGVSQSPRYKVTKRGQDVALRCDPISGHVSLYWYRQALGQGPEFLTYFNYEAQQDKSGLPNDRFSAERPEGSISTLTIQRTEQRDSAMYRCASSLWGQETQYFGPGTRLLVL.

The sample holds many counts of this clonotype. At one boundary the junction diverges from the germline segment, which might be a read error. The chain has TRBV5-1 and TRBJ1-1; a weak D match, TRBD1 (6 bases). Germline-derived CDR1 and CDR2 are SGHRS and YFSETQ. The CDR3 length is 14 residues. The CDR3 loop is CASSLGGGWTEAFF. In DNA, the CDR3 is TGTGCCAGCAGCTTAGGAGGGGGTTGGACTGAAGCTTTCTTT.